This T cell receptor (beta chain) was recovered during a study of beta chain features in type 1 diabetes. Regarding the study as a whole: TCRB CDR3 length was moderately but significantly reduced in all four CD4+ subsets of Type 1 diabetes patients.

The authors took one heparinised blood draw, averaging about 110 mL, from each donor. Via the markers CD45RO/CCR7/CD25/CD127/CD95/CD27, stem cell-like memory, regulatory, central memory and naive CD4+ cells were sorted. Sort purity for all populations was recorded as exceeding 98%. V lost 3 bases to trimming and J lost 10 bases; unmatched junction nucleotides: 10. Germline loops: CDR1 MDHEN, CDR2 SYDVKM. CDR3 length: 16 residues. This clone was seen a handful of times. The antigen is undetermined. Reverse transcription of all isolated RNA meant that expressed TCRB transcripts were sequenced. Sequencing was performed with immunoSEQ multiplex PCR; in TCRdb, only in-frame clones are kept and a portion is missing. Of around 500,000 clones in the sample, about an eighth are singletons; the top ten hold over 0.04%.

Material for sequencing was naive CD4+ T cells from blood. The clonotype comes from a woman between 18 and 29 years old in good health. The chain uses TRBV28 and TRBJ2-1; the match to TRBD2 covers 12 bases. The CDR3, as DNA: TGTGCCAGCAGTTTTCTGGTGACTAGCGGGGGACACGAGCAGTTCTTC. It yields the protein CASSFLVTSGGHEQFF. Full variable domain (outside the CDR3, taken from reference TRBV28 and TRBJ2-1): DVKVTQSSRYLVKRTGEKVFLECVQDMDHENMFWYRQDPGLGLRLIYFSYDVKMKEKGDIPEGYSVSREKKERFSLILESASTNQTSMYLCASSFLVTSGGHEQFFGPGTRLTVL.